The clone carrying this T cell receptor beta chain was detected a few times. No antigen is known for it. The data derive from a study of CD8 T cells in ankylosing spondylitis. Study results and limitations: The study identified a TCR beta motif of several highly homologous variants that appeared characteristic of ankylosing spondylitis blood.

Germline CDR1 SGHAT, CDR2 FQNNGV. The CDR3 runs to 15 residues. Trimming pared 0 bases from V and 0 bases from J, leaving 9 bases between. TCRdb processed the 5' RACE reads anew with MiXCR; each CDR3 protein has one entry. In the table there are about 540,000 distinct CDR3 sequences, about 13% of which are singletons. The specimen was blood, either unsorted or a sorted T cell fraction (not recorded which). The sequence came from a male donor with ankylosing spondylitis. The chain employs TRBV11-2 and TRBJ2-7, with D unresolved. The CDR3 here is CASSLDWWSSYEQYF. Written as DNA, the CDR3 is TGTGCCAGCAGCTTAGATTGGTGGAGCTCCTACGAGCAGTACTTC.